This note documents a single TCR beta chain sequence. The sample originates from a study of blood T cell repertoires in COVID-19. Profiling relied on immunoSEQ multiplex PCR, and the TCRdb table lists in-frame clones only, not all of them. Of roughly 220,000 clones listed, approximately 78% are singletons. The CDR3 has 16 amino acids. V was shortened by 0 bases and J by 9 bases, with 18 bases between the two germline ends. CDR1 and CDR2 (germline): MNHEY, SVGAGI. The receptor was derived from an elderly woman with COVID-19, enrolled during active disease. This rearrangement joins TRBV6-5 to TRBJ2-1, with D tentatively TRBD2 (7 bases). The sample consisted of peripheral blood. As DNA, the CDR3 is TGTGCCAGCAGTTACTCGAATACAGGGAGGGCAGGTGAGCAGTTCTTC. Protein sequence: CASSYSNTGRAGEQFF.